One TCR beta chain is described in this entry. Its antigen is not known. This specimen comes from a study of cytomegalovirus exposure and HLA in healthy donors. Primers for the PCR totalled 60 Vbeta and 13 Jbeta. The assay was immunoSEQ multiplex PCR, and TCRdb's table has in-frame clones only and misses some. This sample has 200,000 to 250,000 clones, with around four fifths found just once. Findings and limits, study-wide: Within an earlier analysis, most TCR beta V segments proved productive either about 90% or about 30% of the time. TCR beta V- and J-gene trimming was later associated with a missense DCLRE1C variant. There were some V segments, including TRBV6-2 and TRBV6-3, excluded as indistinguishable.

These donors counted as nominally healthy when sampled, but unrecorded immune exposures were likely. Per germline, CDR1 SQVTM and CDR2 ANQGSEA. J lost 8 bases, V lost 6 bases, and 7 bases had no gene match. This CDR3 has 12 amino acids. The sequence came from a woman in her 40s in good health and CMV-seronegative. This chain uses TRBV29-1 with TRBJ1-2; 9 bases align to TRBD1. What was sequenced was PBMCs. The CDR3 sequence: CSVGDRAGGYTF. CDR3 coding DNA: TGCAGCGTGGGGGACAGGGCAGGAGGCTACACCTTC.